This TCR beta chain was recorded in a study of read filtering for tumor transcriptome and immune sequencing. Background on the study: By R-ISS, stages I, II and III held around 8, 15 and 7 patients.

Molecular barcoded adaptors covering alpha/delta and beta/gamma chains were used on around 370 ng RNA. MiXCR, applied by TCRdb to the reads, yields one record per CDR3 protein. The sample holds roughly 38,000 distinct CDR3 sequences; 14% are singletons and the top ten take 5.5% to 7%. This clonotype was detected many times. Sequenced material: a population of CD138-negative cells sorted from bone marrow. This receptor was identified in a donor aged 40 or older with multiple myeloma.

The CDR3 spells CASSLAGEQFF. CDR3 in DNA: TGTGCCAGCAGTTTAGCCGGTGAGCAGTTCTTC. J is TRBJ2-1 and V is TRBV6-5; D is unresolved. V lost 4 bases and J lost 9, with 7 bases in between. This CDR3 has 11 residues. Germline CDR1 MNHEY, CDR2 SVGAGI.